This is a list of T cell receptor beta chains from one sample in a study of cytomegalovirus exposure and HLA in healthy donors. Clones were sequenced by immunoSEQ multiplex PCR, and TCRdb holds only the in-frame ones, with some missing. The sample has 150,000 to 170,000 clones; roughly 70% are singletons. Input material: PBMCs. Receptor source: a young man in good health and CMV-seronegative. Both conserved end residues are part of each CDR3. D genes are given only for firm matches. Not every row has a clone size; where given, it reads once, few, many or a size class.

D gene,V gene,J gene,clone size,CDR3 DNA,CDR3 protein
NA,TRBV29-1,TRBJ1-2,NA,TGCAGCGTTGACACCGGACTTGGACGCCCACGGGACTATGGCTACCCCTTC,CSVDTGLGRPRDYGYPF
TRBD1,TRBV27,TRBJ2-7,NA,TGTGCCAGCAGTTTTGTTCCGGGACAGGATTTTTACGAGCAGTACTTC,CASSFVPGQDFYEQYF
NA,TRBV29-1,TRBJ1-2,once,TGCAGCGCCCAAGAGGGAGGGGACTATGGCTACACCTTC,CSAQEGGDYGYTF
TRBD1,TRBV7-9,TRBJ1-5,NA,TGTGCCAGCGGAAAGGGGGCAGAGCCCCAGAATTTT,CASGKGAEPQNF
TRBD2,TRBV5-1,TRBJ2-5,NA,TGCGCCAGCAGCTCCGGGACTAGCGGGGGGGCGAGCCAAGAGACCCAGTACTTC,CASSSGTSGGASQETQYF
NA,TRBV7-9,TRBJ1-2,NA,TGTGCCAGCAGCTTATCTAATCGTGGCTACACCTTC,CASSLSNRGYTF
TRBD1,TRBV6-5,TRBJ1-2,NA,TGTGCCAGCAGACCCCGACAGGGTGGTGGCTACACCTTC,CASRPRQGGGYTF
NA,TRBV28,TRBJ1-1,NA,TGTGCCAGAAGTTTAGCCCCGGGGACACGTGAAGCTTTCTTT,CARSLAPGTREAFF
TRBD2,TRBV6-5,TRBJ2-7,NA,TGTGCCAGCACCAGGACTAGCGCCTCCTACGAGCAGTACTTC,CASTRTSASYEQYF
TRBD1,TRBV19,TRBJ1-4,few,TGTGCCAGTAGTACCGGGACAGATGAAAAACTGTTTTTT,CASSTGTDEKLFF
NA,TRBV7-8,TRBJ1-1,NA,TGTGCCAGCAGCTTTGACAGCAGTGAAGCTTTCTTT,CASSFDSSEAFF
TRBD1,TRBV27,TRBJ1-1,NA,TGTGCCAGCAGTTTCCCGGGACAGGCGGCTTTCTTT,CASSFPGQAAFF
NA,TRBV29-1,TRBJ2-3,once,TGCAGCGATAGACAGGACAACACAGATACGCAGTATTTT,CSDRQDNTDTQYF
NA,TRBV28,TRBJ1-1,NA,TGTGCCAGCACAGGGCAGCCGAACACTGAAGCTTTCTTT,CASTGQPNTEAFF
TRBD2,TRBV4-2,TRBJ2-3,once,TGTGCCAGCAGCCAAGGGGGGCGAGCGGGGGGCACAGATACGCAGTATTTT,CASSQGGRAGGTDTQYF
TRBD2,TRBV23-1,TRBJ2-7,once,TGCGCCAGCAGCCAAACGGGGCGGGGGGATCCTTACGAGCAGTACTTC,CASSQTGRGDPYEQYF
TRBD2,TRBV6-4,TRBJ2-2,NA,TGTGCCAGCAGCCGGGGGACTAGCGGGGGTGCGACCGGGGAGCTGTTTTTT,CASSRGTSGGATGELFF
TRBD2,TRBV5-1,TRBJ2-5,NA,TGCGCCAGCAGCTTGTTCGCCCCGGCGGGGGGGGGAGAGACCCAGTACTTC,CASSLFAPAGGGETQYF
TRBD1,TRBV6-5,TRBJ2-7,NA,TGTGCCAGCAGTCCTGACAGGGGGCTGTACGAGCAGTACTTC,CASSPDRGLYEQYF
TRBD1,TRBV19,TRBJ2-4,NA,TGTGCCAGTAGTCCCGAGGGTAGGGGGCAGGACATTCAGTACTTC,CASSPEGRGQDIQYF
NA,TRBV5-1,TRBJ2-1,NA,TGCGCCAGCAGCGCGCTCCTATATCATGAGCAGTTCTTC,CASSALLYHEQFF
TRBD1,TRBV7-2,TRBJ2-3,NA,TGTGCCAGCAGCTTTTCAGGGGGCAGCACAGATACGCAGTATTTT,CASSFSGGSTDTQYF
NA,TRBV4-1,TRBJ1-5,NA,TGCGCCAGCAGCCAAGAAAGGGGGAGGGATCAGCCCCAGCATTTT,CASSQERGRDQPQHF
TRBD2,TRBV19,TRBJ2-3,NA,TGTGCCAGTAGGAGGGCCGGGGGGGATACGCAGTATTTT,CASRRAGGDTQYF
TRBD1,TRBV5-4,TRBJ1-2,NA,TGTGCCAGCAGCTTGGCCGGGGACAGGGGTCACGGCTACACCTTC,CASSLAGDRGHGYTF
TRBD1,TRBV6-6,TRBJ1-1,NA,TGTGCCAGCAGTCTGGGACAGGGCACTGAAGCTTTCTTT,CASSLGQGTEAFF